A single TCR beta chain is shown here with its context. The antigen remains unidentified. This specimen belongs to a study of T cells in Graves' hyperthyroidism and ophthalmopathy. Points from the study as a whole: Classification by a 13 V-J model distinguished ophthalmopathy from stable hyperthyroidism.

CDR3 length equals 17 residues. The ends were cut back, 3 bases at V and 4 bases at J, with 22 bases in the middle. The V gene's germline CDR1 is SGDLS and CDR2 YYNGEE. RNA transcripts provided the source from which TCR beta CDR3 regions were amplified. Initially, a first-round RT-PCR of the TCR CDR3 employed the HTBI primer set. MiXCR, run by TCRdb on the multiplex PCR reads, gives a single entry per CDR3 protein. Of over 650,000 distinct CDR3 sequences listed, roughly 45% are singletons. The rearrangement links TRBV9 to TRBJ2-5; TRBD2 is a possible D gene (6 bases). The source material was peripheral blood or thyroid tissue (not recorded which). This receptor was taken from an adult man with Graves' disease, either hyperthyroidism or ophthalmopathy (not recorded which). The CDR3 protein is CASSGRYGRGSSETQYF. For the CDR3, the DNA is TGTGCCAGCAGCGGGAGGTATGGACGGGGGAGTTCAGAGACCCAGTACTTC.